This T cell receptor beta chain was identified in a study of technical replicates of blood from a handful of donors. The CDR3 length is 14 residues. The germline V gene encodes CDR1 SGHNT and CDR2 YYREEE (reference sequence). The germline V and J ends were trimmed by 0 bases and 6 bases, with 9 bases remaining between them. TCRdb keeps only in-frame clones here, not all; method: immunoSEQ multiplex PCR. The table records around 80,000 clones, around 90% of them present only once. Source material: T cells isolated from PBMCs. The sequence came from a human donor in good health. The chain couples TRBV5-4 to TRBJ1-4; D possibly corresponds to TRBD1 (6 bases). The CDR3 reads CASSLGNRDEKLFF. The CDR3 bases are TGTGCCAGCAGCTTGGGCAACAGGGATGAAAAACTGTTTTTT.